Following are 13 T cell receptor beta chains from one sample sequenced in a study of shared clonotypes between healthy human individuals. Only in-frame clones appear in the TCRdb table, and some are missing; sequencing was by immunoSEQ multiplex PCR. The repertoire holds around 2.1 million clones, with nearly 97% as singletons. Sample: naive CD4+ T cells sorted from blood. Subset denoted: CD45RA+ positively selected. The receptors shown here come from a man younger than 35 in good health.

The CDR3 here is CASGQVGSPLHF. The CDR3 DNA sequence: TGTGCCAGTGGACAGGTGGGTTCACCCCTCCACTTT. The chain is built from TRBV2 and TRBJ1-6, with 7 bases matching TRBD1. The length of the CDR3 is 12 residues. Trimming at V came to 9 bases and at J to 9 bases, leaving 5 bases not matched to a gene. Germline loops: CDR1 SNHLY, CDR2 FYNNEI.

This rearrangement joins TRBV10-3 to TRBJ2-5, with 8 bases fitting TRBD1. CDR3 length: 15 residues. CDR1 is ENHRY and CDR2 is SYGVKD in the germline V gene. The junction had 3 bases not matched to a gene; V was cut back by 2 bases and J by 1 base. The CDR3 loop reads CAISEAGGPQETQYF. The CDR3 DNA reads TGTGCCATCAGTGAGGCAGGGGGCCCCCAAGAGACCCAGTACTTC.

The chain couples TRBV7-2 to TRBJ2-7, with a weak D call TRBD2 (6 bases). The germline V gene encodes CDR1 SGHTA and CDR2 FQGNSA. The germline V and J ends were trimmed by 5 bases and 6 bases, with 17 bases remaining between them. The CDR3 is 14 amino acids. CDR3 nucleotide sequence: TGTGCCAGCAGCCTCCCGGGGTTCGGGGGCGAGCAGTACTTC. Translated, it gives CASSLPGFGGEQYF.

The chain carries TRBV6-6 and TRBJ1-4; D is ambiguous. Germline V gives CDR1 MNHNY, CDR2 SVGAGI (reference sequence). This CDR3 has 11 amino acids. V gave up 7 bases and J gave up 8 bases, with 8 bases separating them. The CDR3, as DNA: TGTGCCAGCACCACGGGCGAAAAACTGTTTTTT. It specifies CASTTGEKLFF.

The V and J genes are TRBV2 and TRBJ2-2; the match to TRBD2 covers 11 bases. V lost 6 bases to trimming and J lost 4 bases; unmatched junction nucleotides: 7. The CDR3 is 16 amino acids. Germline-derived CDR1 and CDR2 are SNHLY and FYNNEI. CDR3 sequence (DNA): TGTGCCAGCAGACTAGCGGGGGACCTCCCCACCGGGGAGCTGTTTTTT. Protein product: CASRLAGDLPTGELFF.

The J gene is TRBJ2-1, the V gene TRBV12-5; D unclear. There are 12 residues in the CDR3. Trimming took 1 base from V and 6 from J, leaving 4 bases between them. Germline assignment: CDR1 LGHNT and CDR2 FRNRAP. DNA for the CDR3: TGTGCTAGTGGTTTGGGTGTCAATGAGCAGTTCTTC. This translates into CASGLGVNEQFF.

The chain has TRBV5-1 and TRBJ2-3; D uncertain. V was clipped by 1 base and J by 2 bases, with 11 bases between them. Germline V gene data show CDR1 as SGHRS and CDR2 as YFSETQ. There are 15 residues in the CDR3. The CDR3 nucleotides are TGCGCCAGCAGCTTGCTGAGCGTACCCACAGATACGCAGTATTTT. Amino acids: CASSLLSVPTDTQYF.

The chain couples TRBV9 to TRBJ2-3; 7 bases line up with TRBD2. The V segment lost 0 bases and the J segment 1 base; nucleotides outside the gene matches: 5. Germline assignment: CDR1 SGDLS and CDR2 YYNGEE. The CDR3 is 16 amino acids. CDR3 coding DNA: TGTGCCAGCAGCGTAGTGAGCGGGGCACGCACAGATACGCAGTATTTT. It specifies CASSVVSGARTDTQYF.

This rearrangement joins TRBV10-1 to TRBJ1-5; perhaps TRBD1 as D (5 bases). Deletions cut 3 bases from V and 4 bases from J, with 16 bases between. This CDR3 contains 16 residues. Germline loops: CDR1 WNHNN, CDR2 SYGVQD (reference sequence). DNA for the CDR3: TGCGCCAGCAGTGATTCCTCGGGACCGGAGAATCAGCCCCAGCATTTT. Translation gives CASSDSSGPENQPQHF.

The chain combines TRBV28 with TRBJ1-5; a weak D match, TRBD1 (5 bases). V shed 10 bases and J shed 0 bases, with 19 bases lying between them. The length of the CDR3 is 16 residues. The germline CDR1 and CDR2 sequences are MDHEN and SYDVKM. Here the CDR3 reads CATISAGVNSNQPQHF. The CDR3 DNA reads TGTGCCACGATCTCGGCGGGGGTTAATAGCAATCAGCCCCAGCATTTT.

This clone was seen just once. This rearrangement joins TRBV6-1 to TRBJ2-1, with no clear D. Germline V gene lookup returns CDR1 MNHNS and CDR2 SASEGT. V was clipped by 3 bases and J by 6 bases, with 9 bases between them. The CDR3 covers 13 residues. CDR3 amino acids: CASSDGSRNEQFF. CDR3 bases: TGTGCCAGCAGTGATGGGTCACGCAATGAGCAGTTCTTC.

The V and J genes are TRBV7-7 and TRBJ2-6, with D uncertain. The V gene's germline CDR1 is SSHAT and CDR2 FNYEAQ (reference sequence). Trimming took 5 bases from V and 5 from J, leaving 22 bases between them. This CDR3 is built from 18 residues. In nucleotides, the CDR3 is TGTGCCAGCAGCATCTACAGTAAGCCACAAAGTCGGGCCAACGTCCTGACTTTC. It yields the protein CASSIYSKPQSRANVLTF.

The rearrangement links TRBV10-1 to TRBJ2-7, with 8 positions matching TRBD1. This CDR3 is built from 14 residues. In germline, CDR1 is WNHNN, CDR2 SYGVQD (reference sequence). The V and J ends lost 6 bases and 6 bases, in that order; junction bases with no gene match: 10. CDR3 protein: CASSATLTGVEQYF. CDR3 coding DNA: TGCGCCAGCAGCGCGACGCTGACAGGGGTCGAGCAGTACTTC.